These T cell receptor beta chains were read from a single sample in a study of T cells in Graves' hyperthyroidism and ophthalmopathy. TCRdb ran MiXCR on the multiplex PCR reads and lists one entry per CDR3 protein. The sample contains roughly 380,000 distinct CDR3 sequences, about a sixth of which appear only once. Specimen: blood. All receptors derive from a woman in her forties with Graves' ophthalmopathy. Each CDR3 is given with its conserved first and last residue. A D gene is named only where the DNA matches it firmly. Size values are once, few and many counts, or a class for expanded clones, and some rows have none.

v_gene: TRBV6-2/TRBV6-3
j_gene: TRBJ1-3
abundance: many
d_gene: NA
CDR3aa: CASSRGTSSGNTIYF
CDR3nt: TGTGCCAGCAGCCGGGGGACAAGCTCTGGAAACACCATATATTTT

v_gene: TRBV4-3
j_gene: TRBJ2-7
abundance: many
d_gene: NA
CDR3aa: CASSQVLGPAYEQYF
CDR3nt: TGCGCCAGCAGCCAAGTTCTGGGACCTGCCTACGAGCAGTACTTC

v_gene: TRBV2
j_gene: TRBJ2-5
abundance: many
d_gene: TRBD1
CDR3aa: CASSDLTGGQETQYF
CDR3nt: TGTGCCAGCAGTGATCTGACAGGGGGGCAAGAGACCCAGTACTTC

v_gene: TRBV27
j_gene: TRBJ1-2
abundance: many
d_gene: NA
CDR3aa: CATGLDYGYTF
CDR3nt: TGTGCCACCGGTTTGGACTATGGCTACACCTTC

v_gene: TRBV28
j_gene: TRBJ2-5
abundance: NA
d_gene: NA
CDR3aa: CASSSTGWETQYF
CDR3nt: TGTGCCAGCAGCAGCACAGGTTGGGAGACCCAGTACTTC

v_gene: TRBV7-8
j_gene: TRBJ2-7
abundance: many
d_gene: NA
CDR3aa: CASSSKTYSYEQYF
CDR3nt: TGTGCCAGCAGCTCTAAGACTTATTCCTACGAGCAGTACTTC

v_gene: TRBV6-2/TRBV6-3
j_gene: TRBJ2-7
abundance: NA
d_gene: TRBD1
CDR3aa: CASIHRDRQYEQYF
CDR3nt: TGTGCCAGCATCCACCGGGACAGGCAATACGAGCAGTACTTC

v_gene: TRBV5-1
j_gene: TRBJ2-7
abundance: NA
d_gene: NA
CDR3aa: CASSLTGKLYEQYF
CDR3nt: TGCGCCAGCAGCTTGACGGGGAAGCTCTACGAGCAGTACTTC

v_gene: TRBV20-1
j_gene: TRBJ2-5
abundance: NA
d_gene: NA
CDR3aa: CSPREETQYF
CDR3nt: TGCAGTCCACGGGAGGAGACCCAGTACTTC

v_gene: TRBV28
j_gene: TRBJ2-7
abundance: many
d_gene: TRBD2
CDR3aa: CASSLTSGVGPSYEQYF
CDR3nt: TGTGCCAGCAGTTTGACTAGCGGGGTGGGCCCCTCCTACGAGCAGTACTTC

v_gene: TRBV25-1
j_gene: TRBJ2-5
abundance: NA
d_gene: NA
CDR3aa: CASSESLGLGETQYF
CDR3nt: TGTGCCAGCAGTGAATCTCTGGGGCTGGGGGAGACCCAGTACTTC

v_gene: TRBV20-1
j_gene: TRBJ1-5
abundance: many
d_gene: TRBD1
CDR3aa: CSSRQGTGQPQHF
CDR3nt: TGCTCATCCAGACAGGGGACCGGTCAGCCCCAGCATTTT

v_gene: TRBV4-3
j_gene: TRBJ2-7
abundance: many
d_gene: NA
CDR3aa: CASSQDLGGTAYEQYF
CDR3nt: TGCGCCAGCAGCCAAGATTTGGGCGGGACCGCCTACGAGCAGTACTTC

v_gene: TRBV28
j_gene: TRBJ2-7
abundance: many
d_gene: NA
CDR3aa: CASSLRGFYEQYF
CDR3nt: TGTGCCAGCAGTTTGAGGGGTTTCTACGAGCAGTACTTC

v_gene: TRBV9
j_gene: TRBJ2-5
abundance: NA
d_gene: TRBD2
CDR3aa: CASSVGWGGQETQYF
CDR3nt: TGTGCCAGCAGCGTAGGCTGGGGGGGACAAGAGACCCAGTACTTC

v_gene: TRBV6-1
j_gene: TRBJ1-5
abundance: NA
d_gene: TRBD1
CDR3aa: CASRKPGTGLYQPQHF
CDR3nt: TGTGCCAGCAGGAAACCCGGGACAGGGTTGTATCAGCCCCAGCATTTT

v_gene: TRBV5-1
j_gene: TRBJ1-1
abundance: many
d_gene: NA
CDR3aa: CASSRQGIAGRTEAFF
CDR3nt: TGCGCCAGCAGCCGCCAGGGGATCGCGGGGCGCACTGAAGCTTTCTTT

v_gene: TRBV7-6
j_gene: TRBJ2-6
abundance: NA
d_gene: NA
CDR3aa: CASSAAGAKANVLTF
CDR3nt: TGTGCCAGCAGCGCGGCGGGGGCGAAGGCCAACGTCCTGACTTTC

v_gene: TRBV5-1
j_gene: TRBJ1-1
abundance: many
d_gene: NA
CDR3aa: CASRSRDPNTEAFF
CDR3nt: TGCGCCAGCAGATCGCGCGACCCAAACACTGAAGCTTTCTTT

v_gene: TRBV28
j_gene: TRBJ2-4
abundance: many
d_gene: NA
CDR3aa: CASRSPYVKNIQYF
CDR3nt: TGTGCCAGCAGATCTCCCTACGTCAAAAACATTCAGTACTTC

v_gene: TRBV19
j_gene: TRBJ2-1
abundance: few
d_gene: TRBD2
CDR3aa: CASSTLAGISNEQFF
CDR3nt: TGTGCCAGTAGTACCCTAGCGGGTATCAGCAATGAGCAGTTCTTC

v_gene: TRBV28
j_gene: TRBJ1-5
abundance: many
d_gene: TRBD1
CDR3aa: CATRDRGMPQHF
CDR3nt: TGTGCCACCCGGGACAGGGGTATGCCCCAGCATTTT

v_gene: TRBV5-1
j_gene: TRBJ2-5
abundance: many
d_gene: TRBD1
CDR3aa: CASSPGQGIIYQETQYF
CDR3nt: TGCGCCAGCAGCCCGGGACAGGGGATAATCTACCAAGAGACCCAGTACTTC

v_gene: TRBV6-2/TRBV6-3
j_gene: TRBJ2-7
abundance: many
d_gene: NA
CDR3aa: CASTQDGGTYEQYF
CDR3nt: TGTGCCAGCACCCAGGATGGAGGCACCTACGAGCAGTACTTC

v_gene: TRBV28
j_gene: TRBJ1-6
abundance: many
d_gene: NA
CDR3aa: CASTDLSSYNSPLHF
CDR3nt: TGTGCCAGCACCGACTTGAGCTCCTATAATTCACCCCTCCACTTT

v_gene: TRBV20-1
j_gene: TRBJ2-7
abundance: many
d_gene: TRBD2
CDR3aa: CSAPPVTSGILYEQYF
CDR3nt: TGCAGTGCTCCCCCGGTTACTAGCGGGATTTTATACGAGCAGTACTTC

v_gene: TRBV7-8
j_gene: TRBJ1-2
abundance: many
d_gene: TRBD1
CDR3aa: CASSLKGQGAIGGYTF
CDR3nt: TGTGCCAGCAGCTTAAAAGGACAGGGGGCTATAGGTGGCTACACCTTC

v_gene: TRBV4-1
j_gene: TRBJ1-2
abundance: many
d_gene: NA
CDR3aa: CASSQDWGNYGYTF
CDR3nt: TGCGCCAGCAGCCAAGATTGGGGTAACTATGGCTACACCTTC

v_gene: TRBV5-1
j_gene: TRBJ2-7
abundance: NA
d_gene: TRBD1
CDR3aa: CASSFDPGGYEQYF
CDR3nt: TGCGCCAGCAGCTTTGATCCAGGGGGCTACGAGCAGTACTTC

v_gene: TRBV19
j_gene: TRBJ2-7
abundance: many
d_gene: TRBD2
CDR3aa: CASAGGLSYEQYF
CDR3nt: TGTGCCAGCGCGGGAGGTCTCTCCTACGAGCAGTACTTC

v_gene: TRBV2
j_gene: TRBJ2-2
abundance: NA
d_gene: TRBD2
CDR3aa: CASSVGSGSVTGELFF
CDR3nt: TGTGCCAGCAGTGTAGGGAGCGGGAGTGTTACCGGGGAGCTGTTTTTT

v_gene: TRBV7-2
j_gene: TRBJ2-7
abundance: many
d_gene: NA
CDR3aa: CASRLDSYEQYF
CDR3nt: TGTGCCAGCAGATTGGACAGCTACGAGCAGTACTTC

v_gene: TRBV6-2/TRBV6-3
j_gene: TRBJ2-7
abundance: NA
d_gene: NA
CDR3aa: CASSYGGAGAITGERDEQYF
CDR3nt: TGTGCCAGCAGTTACGGGGGCGCGGGAGCCATTACCGGGGAGCGGGACGAGCAGTACTTC

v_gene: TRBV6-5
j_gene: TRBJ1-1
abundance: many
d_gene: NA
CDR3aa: CASSYSKKTNTEAFF
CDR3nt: TGTGCCAGCAGTTACTCCAAGAAAACGAACACTGAAGCTTTCTTT

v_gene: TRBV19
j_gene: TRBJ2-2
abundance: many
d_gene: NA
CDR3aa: CASSIGGGTGELFF
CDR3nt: TGTGCCAGTAGTATAGGAGGAGGGACCGGGGAGCTGTTTTTT

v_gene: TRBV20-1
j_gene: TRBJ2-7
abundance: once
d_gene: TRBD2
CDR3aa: CSANGLAGAHYEQYF
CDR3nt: TGCAGTGCTAATGGCCTAGCGGGGGCTCACTACGAGCAGTACTTC

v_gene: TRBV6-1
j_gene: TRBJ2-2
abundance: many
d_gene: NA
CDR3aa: CASSGGTASAGELFF
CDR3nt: TGTGCCAGCAGCGGCGGGACGGCTAGCGCCGGGGAGCTGTTTTTT

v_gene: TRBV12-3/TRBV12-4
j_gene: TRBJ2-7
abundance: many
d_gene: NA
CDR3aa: CASSLLGLTQDEQYF
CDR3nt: TGTGCCAGCAGTTTATTAGGACTTACCCAGGACGAGCAGTACTTC

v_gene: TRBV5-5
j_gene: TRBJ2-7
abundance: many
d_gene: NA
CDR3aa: CASSFPGGSEQYF
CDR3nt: TGTGCCAGCAGCTTTCCCGGGGGTTCCGAGCAGTACTTC

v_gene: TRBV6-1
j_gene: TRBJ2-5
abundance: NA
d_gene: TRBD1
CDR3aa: CASSTQGGSETQYF
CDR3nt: TGTGCCAGCAGCACCCAAGGGGGCTCAGAGACCCAGTACTTC

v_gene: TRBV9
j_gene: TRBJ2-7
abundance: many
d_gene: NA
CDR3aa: CASSVAYEQYF
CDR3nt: TGTGCCAGCAGCGTCGCCTACGAGCAGTACTTC